The 7 T cell receptor beta chains below come from one sample, sequenced in a study of blood T cell repertoires in COVID-19. Sequenced by immunoSEQ multiplex PCR; TCRdb stores in-frame clones only, minus some. Here the sample spans 200,000 to 250,000 clones, 80% to 90% being singletons. Sequenced input: PBMCs or T cells enriched from blood (not recorded which). The receptors derive from a woman in her twenties or thirties who had been exposed to COVID-19.

The rearrangement joins TRBV7-9 to TRBJ1-6; D ambiguous. Germline V lookup: CDR1 SEHNR, CDR2 FQNEAQ (reference sequence). Trimming took off 6 bases at V and 7 bases at J, with 10 bases between the two ends. This CDR3 contains 13 residues. CDR3 in DNA: TGTGCCAGCAGTCGGACTGGGAATTCACCCCTCCACTTT. This translates into CASSRTGNSPLHF. The full variable domain, with the rest looked up from reference TRBV7-9 and TRBJ1-6, is DTGVSQNPRHKITKRGQNVTFRCDPISEHNRLYWYRQTLGQGPEFLTYFQNEAQLEKSRLLSDRFSAERPKGSFSTLEIQRTEQGDSAMYLCASSRTGNSPLHFGNGTRLTVT.

V gene TRBV2 combines with J gene TRBJ1-1; perhaps TRBD1 as D (5 bases). The CDR3 totals 15 residues. The germline CDR1 and CDR2 sequences are SNHLY and FYNNEI. V was shortened by 8 bases and J by 1 base, with 17 bases between the two germline ends. The CDR3 coding sequence is TGTGCCAGCGAAAAAAGAGGCGGGGCGAACACTGAAGCTTTCTTT. This codes for CASEKRGGANTEAFF.

The chain is built from TRBV6-4 and TRBJ2-1; 11 nucleotides match TRBD2. Germline assignment: CDR1 MRHNA and CDR2 SNTAGT. There are 15 residues in the CDR3. The V and J ends lost 5 bases and 3 bases, in that order; junction bases with no gene match: 3. The CDR3 DNA is TGTGCCAGCAGTCAAGGGACTAGCGGCTACAATGAGCAGTTCTTC. Amino acid sequence: CASSQGTSGYNEQFF.

V gene TRBV19 combines with J gene TRBJ2-7; TRBD2 might be the D (5 bases). The CDR3 has 15 residues. V was pared by 3 bases and J by 3 bases, with 15 bases between. Germline V lookup: CDR1 LNHDA, CDR2 SQIVND (reference sequence). CDR3 loop: CASSMGLASYYEQYF. Written as DNA, the CDR3 is TGTGCCAGTAGTATGGGTCTAGCATCTTACTACGAGCAGTACTTC.

CDR3 sequence: CASSPGTVSSYEQYF. For the CDR3, the DNA is TGTGCCAGCAGCCCCGGGACAGTGTCCTCCTACGAGCAGTACTTC. The chain is built from TRBV11-2 and TRBJ2-7; TRBD1 aligns across 7 bases. V lost 5 bases to trimming and J lost 0 bases; unmatched junction nucleotides: 7. This CDR3 comprises 15 residues. Germline V gene sequence: CDR1 SGHAT, CDR2 FQNNGV.

This chain joins TRBV6-5 and TRBJ1-2; 7 bases are shared with TRBD1. Germline V lookup: CDR1 MNHEY, CDR2 SVGAGI. V dropped 6 bases and J dropped 7; count of bases not matched to a gene: 11. This CDR3 spans 14 amino acids. The CDR3 region is CASRTGVLNRGYTF. CDR3 sequence (DNA): TGTGCCAGCAGAACAGGGGTCCTGAACCGTGGCTACACCTTC.

The rearrangement joins TRBV11-2 to TRBJ1-2, with 10 bases that match TRBD1. CDR3 length equals 14 residues. CDR1 and CDR2 (germline): SGHAT, FQNNGV. The V segment lost 4 bases and the J segment 7 bases; nucleotides outside the gene matches: 6. The CDR3 DNA follows: TGTGCCAGCAGCTGGGGACAGGGGAATTCTGGCTACACCTTC. It is translated as CASSWGQGNSGYTF. Full variable domain (missing parts from reference TRBV11-2 and TRBJ1-2): EAGVAQSPRYKIIEKRQSVAFWCNPISGHATLYWYQQILGQGPKLLIQFQNNGVVDDSQLPKDRFSAERLKGVDSTLKIQPAKLEDSAVYLCASSWGQGNSGYTFGSGTRLTVV.